A single sample gave rise to the 26 T cell receptor beta chains below, sequenced in a study of shared clonotypes between healthy human individuals (TCRdb year 2020). The receptor library was made with the immunoSEQ multiplex PCR assay. As stored in TCRdb, this immuneACCESS dataset retains in-frame rearrangements with V and J assigned. A fraction of the clones does not appear; measured against another copy, unresolved V genes explain less than half of the discrepancy, and the remainder lacks a known reason. The sample yields approximately 1,500,000 clones; around 98% were counted once. The biggest ten clones account for around 0.47% of the sample. Specimen: naive CD4+ T cells sorted from blood. The cell subset or site label here, explained by the study, means: CD45RA+ positively selected. The source is a man aged 25 to 45 in good health.

Note on this clone: The same CDR3 also results from other DNA sequences found in this sample. The genes are TRBV18 and TRBJ2-7; a weak D match, TRBD2 (6 bases). This CDR3 region has 12 residues. V lost 3 bases to trimming and J lost 4 bases, with 7 bases between them. Germline CDR1 KGHSH, CDR2 LQKENI. The chain's CDR3 is CASSPAGYEQYF. Here the CDR3 DNA reads TGTGCCAGCTCACCGGCGGGATACGAGCAGTACTTC.

The chain joins TRBV18 to TRBJ2-5; 10 positions match TRBD1. The CDR3 totals 14 residues. Germline assignment: CDR1 KGHSH and CDR2 LQKENI. Losses at the gene ends were 6 bases for V and 7 bases for J; bases not matched to a gene: 8. CDR3 protein: CASSPDRGVGTQYF. CDR3 in DNA: TGTGCCAGCTCTCCGGACAGGGGGGTAGGGACCCAGTACTTC.

CDR3 sequence: CASSFAGTRQETQYF. CDR3 in DNA: TGCGCCAGCAGCTTTGCCGGGACTAGACAAGAGACCCAGTACTTC. The chain joins TRBV5-1 to TRBJ2-5; the match to TRBD2 covers 8 bases. Germline CDR1 is SGHRS and CDR2 is YFSETQ. The CDR3 consists of 15 residues. The trim removed 2 bases at V and 2 bases at J, leaving 5 bases unmatched.

The chain uses TRBV18 and TRBJ1-3; no clear D gene. The CDR3 has 16 residues. Trimming cost V 4 bases and J 0 bases, with 13 bases left between them. From germline, CDR1 is KGHSH and CDR2 LQKENI. CDR3 DNA sequence: TGTGCCAGCTCACTTACACTCCCTTACTCTGGAAACACCATATATTTT. Protein product: CASSLTLPYSGNTIYF.

Of note for this clone: This specimen includes other DNA sequences encoding the same CDR3. The chain recombines TRBV14 with TRBJ2-1; 8 positions match TRBD2. Germline V gene sequence: CDR1 SGHDN, CDR2 FVKESK. The trim removed 4 bases at V and 0 bases at J, leaving 2 bases unmatched. This CDR3 is built from 15 residues. CDR3 coding DNA: TGTGCCAGCAGCCGTCTAGCGGGCTCCTACAATGAGCAGTTCTTC. The encoded protein is CASSRLAGSYNEQFF.

The rearrangement links TRBV7-9 to TRBJ2-1, with no clear D. The germline V gene has CDR1 SEHNR and CDR2 FQNEAQ (reference sequence). The CDR3 has 12 residues. The germline V and J ends were trimmed by 5 bases and 8 bases, with 10 bases remaining between them. In DNA form, the CDR3 reads TGTGCCAGCAGCCTCCAGGTCCATGAGCAGTTCTTC. Amino acids: CASSLQVHEQFF.

The chain joins TRBV7-2 to TRBJ2-7; the D gene is possibly TRBD2 (6 bases). V was shortened by 5 bases and J by 1 base, with 12 bases between the two germline ends. CDR3 length equals 14 residues. The germline CDR1 and CDR2 sequences are SGHTA and FQGNSA. CDR3 in DNA: TGTGCCAGCAGCCGGAGGGAGCATTCCTACGAGCAGTACTTC. Translation gives CASSRREHSYEQYF.

This chain uses TRBV14 with TRBJ1-2; D is undetermined. V dropped 0 bases and J dropped 4 bases, with 12 bases sitting between them. The CDR3 spans 15 residues. Germline CDR1 reads SGHDN; CDR2 reads FVKESK. The CDR3 spells CASSQDGVVGYGYTF. The CDR3 coding sequence is TGTGCCAGCAGCCAAGATGGGGTTGTAGGCTATGGCTACACCTTC.

This clone has only one observation. The chain carries TRBV7-6 and TRBJ2-3; perhaps TRBD2 as D (5 bases). CDR3 size: 14 residues. From germline, CDR1 is SGHVS and CDR2 FNYEAQ. Trimming stripped 1 base from V and 8 bases from J, with 13 bases between. CDR3 nucleotide sequence: TGTGCCAGCAGCTTAGTTCAAGGCGAGGGTACGCAGTATTTT. Encoded protein: CASSLVQGEGTQYF.

The CDR3 DNA follows: TGTGCCAGCAGCTTATTGGGGACAGTTACCTATGGCTACACCTTC. Translation gives CASSLLGTVTYGYTF. The gene calls are TRBV7-2 and TRBJ1-2, with 7 bases identical to TRBD1. The germline V gene has CDR1 SGHTA and CDR2 FQGNSA. CDR3 length: 15 amino acids. V dropped 2 bases and J dropped 4; count of bases not matched to a gene: 7.

This chain links TRBV7-9 with TRBJ1-3; 12 bases fit TRBD1. This CDR3 is built from 14 residues. The V gene's germline CDR1 is SEHNR and CDR2 FQNEAQ (reference sequence). J was trimmed by 7 bases and V by 5 bases; bases with no gene match: 3. The CDR3 loop is CASSAGTGGNTIYF. The CDR3 region has the DNA TGTGCCAGCAGCGCCGGGACAGGGGGCAACACCATATATTTT.

This clone was counted once. This chain uses TRBV11-2 with TRBJ2-7; 9 bases agree with TRBD1. The CDR3 loop spans 14 amino acids. V trimming: 7 bases; J trimming: 5 bases; junction bases outside the gene matches: 9. CDR1 is SGHAT, CDR2 FQNNGV, per germline. The CDR3 nucleotides are TGTGCCAGCACCGACCGGGACAGGGACCACGAGCAGTACTTC. It is translated as CASTDRDRDHEQYF.

This chain joins TRBV5-1 and TRBJ2-3, with D perhaps matching TRBD1 (6 bases). The CDR3 runs to 14 residues. V lost 6 bases and J 6 bases, leaving 17 bases between the germline ends. Germline V gene lookup returns CDR1 SGHRS and CDR2 YFSETQ. CDR3 coding DNA: TGCGCCAGCACCTGGCTAGGGGGAACGGATACGCAGTATTTT. Its protein product is CASTWLGGTDTQYF. Supplemented by reference TRBV5-1 and TRBJ2-3, the full variable domain reads KAGVTQTPRYLIKTRGQQVTLSCSPISGHRSVSWYQQTPGQGLQFLFEYFSETQRNKGNFPGRFSGRQFSNSRSEMNVSTLELGDSALYLCASTWLGGTDTQYFGPGTRLTVL.

The chain recombines TRBV6-1 with TRBJ1-2; 9 bases are a match to TRBD1. The trim removed 6 bases at V and 7 bases at J, leaving 12 bases unmatched. Germline CDR1 and CDR2: MNHNS and SASEGT. The CDR3 totals 15 residues. The DNA for the CDR3 is TGTGCCAGCAGCGCCTTAACAGGGGGCGCCTTTGGCTACACCTTC. The encoded protein is CASSALTGGAFGYTF.

The chain links TRBV7-8 to TRBJ1-5; D is undetermined. V lost 3 bases and J lost 4, with 13 bases in between. The CDR3 is 15 residues long. Germline CDR1 and CDR2: SGHVS and FQNEAQ. Here the CDR3 DNA reads TGTGCCAGCAGCTTGCAGAGAGTGGGAAATCAGCCCCAGCATTTT. Translating gives CASSLQRVGNQPQHF.

The V and J genes are TRBV7-9 and TRBJ2-1; TRBD2 matches 11 bases. Unmatched junction bases numbered 16, after V lost 4 bases and J lost 8 bases. Germline-derived CDR1 and CDR2 are SEHNR and FQNEAQ (reference sequence). This CDR3 has 18 residues. CDR3 nucleotide sequence: TGTGCCAGCAGCTGGCTGGGGCCTGAACTAGCGGGAGTGGATGAGCAGTTCTTC. This sequence encodes CASSWLGPELAGVDEQFF.

This chain joins TRBV19 and TRBJ2-2, with 10 bases lining up with TRBD2. The CDR3 spans 15 residues. After removal of 4 bases from V and 3 bases from J, the junction contained 2 bases not matched to a gene. CDR1 is LNHDA, CDR2 SQIVND, per germline (reference sequence). CDR3 protein: CASSTGLADTGELFF. In nucleotides, the CDR3 is TGTGCCAGTAGTACCGGACTAGCGGACACCGGGGAGCTGTTTTTT.

The chain links TRBV11-2 to TRBJ1-3; unclear D gene. CDR1 SGHAT and CDR2 FQNNGV come from the germline V gene. The V end lost 0 bases, the J end lost 3 bases, and 9 bases lay between the germline ends. This CDR3 is 15 amino acids long. CDR3 in DNA: TGTGCCAGCAGCTTAGAAGCGGGCAGTGGAAACACCATATATTTT. It codes for CASSLEAGSGNTIYF.

V gene TRBV5-8 combines with J gene TRBJ2-7; D call uncertain. This CDR3 has 11 amino acids. Per the germline V gene, CDR1 is SGHTS and CDR2 is YDEGEE. The V end was cut by 4 bases, the J end by 3 bases, with 5 bases between. The CDR3 DNA reads as TGTGCCAGCAGCCAGAACTACGAGCAGTACTTC. It translates to CASSQNYEQYF.

The chain uses TRBV7-2 and TRBJ2-1; 14 positions match TRBD2. This CDR3 region has 15 residues. V was pared by 6 bases and J by 5 bases, with 3 bases of the junction left unmatched. The V gene's germline CDR1 is SGHTA and CDR2 FQGNSA. Here the CDR3 reads CASSEGLAGDNEQFF. The CDR3 nucleotides read TGTGCCAGCAGTGAGGGACTAGCGGGAGACAATGAGCAGTTCTTC.

This chain uses TRBV6-5 with TRBJ2-2; D call uncertain. Per germline, CDR1 MNHEY and CDR2 SVGAGI. CDR3 length: 14 residues. The V gene lost 6 bases and the J gene lost 7 bases, with 15 bases spanning the gap. In nucleotides, the CDR3 is TGTGCCAGCAGGCCCCCGACGTCCTTCGGGGAGCTGTTTTTT. Protein product: CASRPPTSFGELFF.

This chain connects TRBV9 to TRBJ1-2; TRBD1 is a possible D gene (5 bases). Germline V CDR1 and CDR2: SGDLS, YYNGEE. Trimming pared 3 bases from V and 7 bases from J, leaving 10 bases between. This CDR3 has 12 amino acids. As DNA, the CDR3 is TGTGCCAGCAGCGCCCGACAGACTGGCTACACCTTC. It is translated as CASSARQTGYTF.

In the case of this clone: Different DNA sequences within this sample yield the same CDR3. The chain joins TRBV28 to TRBJ2-7; D not resolved. Germline CDR1 reads MDHEN; CDR2 reads SYDVKM. CDR3 length equals 11 residues. V was clipped by 6 bases and J by 1 base, with 4 bases between them. CDR3 protein: CASRASYEQYF. The CDR3 DNA follows: TGTGCCAGCAGAGCGTCCTACGAGCAGTACTTC.

The V gene is TRBV19, the J gene TRBJ2-7; TRBD1 matches 7 bases. The CDR3 totals 13 residues. CDR1 LNHDA and CDR2 SQIVND come from the germline V gene (reference sequence). Trimming at V came to 3 bases and at J to 3 bases, leaving 2 bases not matched to a gene. CDR3 bases: TGTGCCAGTAGTATGTACAGGGGCTACGAGCAGTACTTC. Translated: CASSMYRGYEQYF.

To note about this clone: The sample contains more than one DNA sequence encoding this CDR3. The chain links TRBV9 to TRBJ2-3; D not certain. The CDR3 has 12 amino acids. Germline V gene sequence: CDR1 SGDLS, CDR2 YYNGEE. V lost 0 bases and J lost 4, with 3 bases in between. The CDR3 DNA is TGTGCCAGCAGCGTAGCCTCAGATACGCAGTATTTT. The encoded protein is CASSVASDTQYF.

The rearrangement uses TRBV20-1 and TRBJ2-5, with D uncertain. There are 11 residues in the CDR3. Germline V lookup: CDR1 DFQATT, CDR2 SNEGSKA (reference sequence). V lost 5 bases, J lost 5 bases, and 9 bases lay in between. CDR3 nucleotide sequence: TGCAGTGCTCGGGTTAAGGAGACCCAGTACTTC. This translates into CSARVKETQYF.